One and the same sample provided the 27 T cell receptor beta chains below, sequenced in a study of Graves' ophthalmopathy and Graves' hyperthyroidism. TCR beta CDR3 regions were amplified from RNA transcripts. Amplification began with first-round RT-PCR using HTBI primers, then second-round multiplex PCR was performed. TCRdb reprocessed the multiplex PCR reads with MiXCR, giving one entry per CDR3 protein. The sample includes some 25,000 distinct CDR3 sequences, about 44% of them seen just once. What was sequenced was peripheral blood. Receptors were obtained from an adult woman with stable Graves' hyperthyroidism.

The chain uses TRBV15 and TRBJ2-3; D ambiguous. Germline V gene sequence: CDR1 LNHNV, CDR2 YYDKDF (reference sequence). V gave up 0 bases and J gave up 4 bases, with 11 bases separating them. CDR3 size: 15 residues. CDR3 amino acids: CATSRDSVAADTQYF. CDR3 bases: TGTGCCACCAGCAGAGACAGCGTGGCCGCAGATACGCAGTATTTT.

In its sample, this clonotype ranks as medium-sized (0.01 to 0.1%). This chain uses TRBV20-1 with TRBJ2-7; D is ambiguous. The CDR3 totals 12 residues. CDR1 is DFQATT, CDR2 SNEGSKA, per germline (reference sequence). V shed 0 bases and J shed 5 bases, with 8 bases lying between them. The CDR3 sequence is CSARDTANEQYF. The CDR3 DNA is TGCAGTGCTAGAGATACAGCAAACGAGCAGTACTTC.

The V and J genes are TRBV6-4 and TRBJ2-7; D is ambiguous. Germline loops: CDR1 MRHNA, CDR2 SNTAGT. V lost 5 bases to trimming and J lost 3 bases, with 11 bases between them. The CDR3 runs 13 residues. The CDR3 reads CASSYGEHYEQYF. DNA of the CDR3: TGTGCCAGCAGTTACGGAGAGCACTACGAGCAGTACTTC.

V gene TRBV5-1 combines with J gene TRBJ2-7; D could derive from TRBD1 or TRBD2 (5 bases each). CDR1 is SGHRS and CDR2 is YFSETQ in the germline V gene. The CDR3 totals 15 residues. V shed 0 bases and J shed 5 bases, with 15 bases lying between them. The CDR3: CASSLETGTTNEQYF. CDR3 in DNA: TGCGCCAGCAGCTTGGAAACCGGGACGACCAACGAGCAGTACTTC.

Within the sample, this clonotype is medium-sized (0.01 to 0.1%). The rearrangement uses TRBV7-9 and TRBJ2-1, with 10 positions matching TRBD2. Germline V gene sequence: CDR1 SEHNR, CDR2 FQNEAQ (reference sequence). Germline trimming cut 0 bases from V and 6 bases from J; bases unmatched to any gene: 5. The CDR3 runs 16 residues. The CDR3 here is CASSLARTSGRNEQFF. In DNA form, the CDR3 reads TGTGCCAGCAGCTTAGCGCGGACTAGCGGCCGCAATGAGCAGTTCTTC.

This clonotype occurred many times. The rearrangement links TRBV20-1 to TRBJ1-2; no reliable D call. Between the trimmed V and J ends, which lost 0 bases and 4 bases, there was a span of 18 bases. Germline V gene sequence: CDR1 DFQATT, CDR2 SNEGSKA (reference sequence). The CDR3 consists of 16 residues. CDR3 coding DNA: TGCAGTGCTAGAGATCGGACGGGTTATGTGAGCTATGGCTACACCTTC. This encodes CSARDRTGYVSYGYTF.

The J gene is TRBJ1-5, the V gene TRBV30; tentative D call: TRBD1 (6 bases). Germline CDR1 GTSNPN, CDR2 SVGIG (reference sequence). The length of the CDR3 is 12 residues. Trimming removed 4 bases from V and 2 bases from J, with 6 bases in between. CDR3 DNA: TGTGCCTGGACAGGGGGCAATCAGCCCCAGCATTTT. This encodes CAWTGGNQPQHF.

This clonotype was seen many times. The rearrangement uses TRBV11-2 and TRBJ2-7; TRBD2 might be the D (5 bases). Between the trimmed V and J ends, which lost 3 bases and 0 bases, there was a span of 6 bases. This CDR3 has 13 residues. Germline CDR1 SGHAT, CDR2 FQNNGV. The CDR3 nucleotides read TGTGCCAGCAGCTTCGGGGACTCCTACGAGCAGTACTTC. Translation: CASSFGDSYEQYF.

In its sample, this clonotype was seen many times. The genes are TRBV7-3 and TRBJ2-1; no reliable D call. CDR1 SGHTA and CDR2 FQGTGA come from the germline V gene. The germline V and J ends were trimmed by 5 bases and 0 bases, with 8 bases remaining between them. This CDR3 has 14 amino acids. This chain's CDR3 is CASSPDGSYNEQFF. CDR3 DNA sequence: TGTGCCAGCAGCCCCGACGGCTCCTACAATGAGCAGTTCTTC.

This clonotype was observed many times. The rearrangement joins TRBV28 to TRBJ2-7; TRBD1 matches 9 bases. V lost 7 bases, J lost 0 bases, and 4 bases stayed unmatched. CDR3 length equals 14 residues. From germline, CDR1 is MDHEN and CDR2 SYDVKM. The CDR3 DNA is TGTGCCAGCACCGAGACAGGGGGCTCCTACGAGCAGTACTTC. Residues: CASTETGGSYEQYF. Full variable domain (rest looked up from reference TRBV28 and TRBJ2-7): DVKVTQSSRYLVKRTGEKVFLECVQDMDHENMFWYRQDPGLGLRLIYFSYDVKMKEKGDIPEGYSVSREKKERFSLILESASTNQTSMYLCASTETGGSYEQYFGPGTRLTVT.

V usage is TRBV2 and J usage is TRBJ1-5; the match to TRBD1 covers 7 bases. CDR3 size: 15 residues. Germline V gene sequence: CDR1 SNHLY, CDR2 FYNNEI. With 4 bases clipped from V and 3 bases from J, the junction kept 6 bases outside the gene matches. The CDR3 sequence: CASSAKTGPNQPQHF. The CDR3 DNA follows: TGTGCCAGCAGTGCTAAGACAGGGCCCAATCAGCCCCAGCATTTT. The full variable domain, in which reference TRBV2 and TRBJ1-5 provide the parts outside the CDR3, is EPEVTQTPSHQVTQMGQEVILRCVPISNHLYFYWYRQILGQKVEFLVSFYNNEISEKSEIFDDQFSVERPDGSNFTLKIRSTKLEDSAMYFCASSAKTGPNQPQHFGDGTRLSIL.

The chain uses TRBV20-1 and TRBJ2-2, with D uncertain. Germline assignment: CDR1 DFQATT and CDR2 SNEGSKA (reference sequence). V was shortened by 0 bases and J by 7 bases, with 9 bases between the two germline ends. The CDR3 sequence is 13 residues long. In DNA, the CDR3 is TGCAGTGCTAGAGATGATGTTGGCGGGGAGCTGTTTTTT. It codes for CSARDDVGGELFF.

The chain couples TRBV20-1 to TRBJ2-5; 10 positions agree with TRBD2. Germline V CDR1 and CDR2: DFQATT, SNEGSKA (reference sequence). The CDR3 length is 16 residues. The V and J ends lost 3 bases and 2 bases, in that order; junction bases with no gene match: 9. CDR3 in amino acids: CSASGAGGRTQETQYF. The CDR3 DNA is TGCAGTGCTAGCGGAGCGGGAGGGAGGACGCAAGAGACCCAGTACTTC.

Note on this clonotype: This may be a read error: a much more frequent sequence differs by one nucleotide. The chain recombines TRBV28 with TRBJ1-2, with 7 bases matching TRBD1. The V and J ends lost 6 bases and 8 bases, in that order; junction bases with no gene match: 9. CDR3 length: 13 residues. Germline V gives CDR1 MDHEN, CDR2 SYDVKM. In nucleotides, the CDR3 is TGTGCCAGCAGAGGGACTACAGGGGAGGGCTACACCTTC. Translation: CASRGTTGEGYTF.

This clonotype was detected only once. This chain joins TRBV6-1 and TRBJ2-3; 10 bases are a match to TRBD2. With 1 base clipped from V and 4 bases from J, the junction kept 2 bases outside the gene matches. This CDR3 has 15 residues. CDR1 and CDR2 (germline): MNHNS, SASEGT. The CDR3 reads CASSEVLAGADTQYF. The CDR3 DNA is TGTGCCAGCAGTGAAGTCCTAGCGGGAGCAGATACGCAGTATTTT.

The chain has TRBV6-5 and TRBJ2-7, with D possibly called TRBD1 or TRBD2 (5 bases each). Germline CDR1 reads MNHEY; CDR2 reads SVGAGI. This CDR3 has 13 residues. V lost 2 bases to trimming and J lost 7 bases, with 12 bases between them. CDR3 sequence reads: CASSYRGVREQYF. The CDR3 region has the DNA TGTGCCAGCAGTTACAGAGGGGTCCGGGAGCAGTACTTC.

The V and J genes are TRBV20-1 and TRBJ2-7, with 9 bases fitting TRBD2. With V trimmed by 6 bases and J by 2 bases, 14 bases remained unmatched. This CDR3 region has 16 residues. In germline, CDR1 is DFQATT, CDR2 SNEGSKA (reference sequence). For the CDR3, the DNA is TGCAGTGCCAGAAGAAGAGGGACTAGCAGGCCCTACGAGCAGTACTTC. Amino acid sequence: CSARRRGTSRPYEQYF.

This clonotype was seen ten or more times. One end of the junction varies from germline; a read error may be responsible. The chain has TRBV12-3 or TRBV12-4 and TRBJ2-2; D remains ambiguous. The CDR3 extends over 13 amino acids. The CDR3 loop reads CASRLVATGELFF. The CDR3 DNA reads TGTGCCAGCAGATTAGTGGCGACCGGGGAGCTGTTTTTT.

This clonotype was seen a handful of times. The CDR3 loop reads CASRATSGQETQYF. DNA of the CDR3: TGTGCCAGCAGGGCGACTAGCGGCCAAGAGACCCAGTACTTC. The chain is built from TRBV7-6 and TRBJ2-5; 9 bases are a match to TRBD2. After removal of 6 bases from V and 1 base from J, the junction contained 3 bases not matched to a gene. Germline loops: CDR1 SGHVS, CDR2 FNYEAQ. The CDR3 runs 14 residues. Supplemented by reference TRBV7-6 and TRBJ2-5, the full variable domain reads GAGVSQSPRYKVTKRGQDVALRCDPISGHVSLYWYRQALGQGPEFLTYFNYEAQQDKSGLPNDRFSAERPEGSISTLTIQRTEQRDSAMYRCASRATSGQETQYFGPGTRLLVL.

The chain recombines TRBV7-2 with TRBJ2-7, with D unclear. Trimming stripped 5 bases from V and 2 bases from J, with 13 bases between. CDR3 length: 14 residues. The germline V gene has CDR1 SGHTA and CDR2 FQGNSA. The CDR3 here is CASSPYAWAYEQYF. The CDR3, as DNA: TGTGCCAGCAGCCCCTATGCGTGGGCCTACGAGCAGTACTTC.

The count of this clonotype is one. The chain recombines TRBV20-1 with TRBJ2-3; D is undetermined. CDR1 and CDR2 (germline): DFQATT, SNEGSKA (reference sequence). The CDR3 is made up of 10 amino acids. Deletions cut 3 bases from V and 6 bases from J, with 4 bases between. In nucleotides, the CDR3 is TGCAGTGCTAGTCGGGATACGCAGTATTTT. Protein product: CSASRDTQYF.

By proportion, this clonotype is medium-sized (0.01 to 0.1%). This chain connects TRBV9 to TRBJ2-3; no clear D gene. The V end lost 0 bases, the J end lost 2 bases, and 13 bases lay between the germline ends. The germline V gene has CDR1 SGDLS and CDR2 YYNGEE. The CDR3 is made up of 16 amino acids. CDR3 sequence (DNA): TGTGCCAGCAGCGTAGGGGTAGGAGATTTCACAGATACGCAGTATTTT. Protein product: CASSVGVGDFTDTQYF.

The chain uses TRBV6-1 and TRBJ2-7; 9 bases match TRBD2. This CDR3 is 20 amino acids long. V lost 5 bases and J lost 4; bases outside the gene matches: 24. Germline-derived CDR1 and CDR2 are MNHNS and SASEGT. The CDR3 coding sequence is TGTGCCAGCAGTCCGGACTCGACAGCGGGAGGAGGTAAAGGGGCATACGAGCAGTACTTC. The encoded protein is CASSPDSTAGGGKGAYEQYF.

Judged by abundance, this clonotype is medium-sized. The V call is TRBV14, the J call TRBJ1-2; perhaps TRBD1 as D (5 bases). Germline loops: CDR1 SGHDN, CDR2 FVKESK. The CDR3 contains 14 residues. V was clipped by 0 bases and J by 3 bases, with 8 bases between them. The CDR3: CASSQEKGDYGYTF. CDR3 bases: TGTGCCAGCAGCCAAGAGAAAGGGGACTATGGCTACACCTTC.

In its sample, this clonotype is medium-sized (0.01 to 0.1%). This chain uses TRBV7-3 with TRBJ2-5, with 7 bases lining up with TRBD2. Germline lookup yields CDR1 SGHTA and CDR2 FQGTGA. V gave up 6 bases and J gave up 5 bases; unmatched junction bases: 12. The CDR3 runs 15 residues. CDR3 residues: CASSLGGSDGETQYF. The DNA of the CDR3 is TGTGCCAGCAGTTTGGGCGGGAGCGATGGGGAGACCCAGTACTTC.

The rearrangement links TRBV11-1 to TRBJ2-5; D uncertain. V gave up 5 bases and J gave up 1 base, with 5 bases separating them. The CDR3 is made up of 12 amino acids. Per the germline V gene, CDR1 is SGHAT and CDR2 is FQDESV (reference sequence). As DNA, the CDR3 is TGTGCCAGCAGCACACTCCAAGAGACCCAGTACTTC. It yields the protein CASSTLQETQYF.

The V and J genes are TRBV14 and TRBJ2-5; 8 nucleotides line up with TRBD2. The CDR3 runs to 15 residues. Germline trimming cut 4 bases from V and 1 base from J; bases unmatched to any gene: 5. CDR1 is SGHDN, CDR2 FVKESK, per germline. The CDR3 spells CASSRSGVLQETQYF. CDR3 bases: TGTGCCAGCAGCCGTAGCGGGGTACTCCAAGAGACCCAGTACTTC. The whole variable domain, remainder taken from reference TRBV14 and TRBJ2-5, is EAGVTQFPSHSVIEKGQTVTLRCDPISGHDNLYWYRRVMGKEIKFLLHFVKESKQDESGMPNNRFLAERTGGTYSTLKVQPAELEDSGVYFCASSRSGVLQETQYFGPGTRLLVL.